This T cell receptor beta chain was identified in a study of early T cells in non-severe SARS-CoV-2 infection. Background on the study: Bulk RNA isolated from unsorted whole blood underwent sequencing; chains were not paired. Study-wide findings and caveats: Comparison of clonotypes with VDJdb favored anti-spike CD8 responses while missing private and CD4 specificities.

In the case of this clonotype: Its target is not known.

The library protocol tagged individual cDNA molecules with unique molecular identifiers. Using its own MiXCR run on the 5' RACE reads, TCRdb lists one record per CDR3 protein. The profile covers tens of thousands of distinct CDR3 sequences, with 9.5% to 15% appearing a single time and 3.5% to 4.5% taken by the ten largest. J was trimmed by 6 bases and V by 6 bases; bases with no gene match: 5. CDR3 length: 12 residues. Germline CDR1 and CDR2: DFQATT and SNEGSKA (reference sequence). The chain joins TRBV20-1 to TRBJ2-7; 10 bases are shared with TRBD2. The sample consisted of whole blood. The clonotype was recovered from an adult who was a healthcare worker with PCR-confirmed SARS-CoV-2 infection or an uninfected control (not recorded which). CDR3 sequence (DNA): TGCAGTGCCCCCGGGACTAGCGTCGAGCAGTACTTC. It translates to CSAPGTSVEQYF.